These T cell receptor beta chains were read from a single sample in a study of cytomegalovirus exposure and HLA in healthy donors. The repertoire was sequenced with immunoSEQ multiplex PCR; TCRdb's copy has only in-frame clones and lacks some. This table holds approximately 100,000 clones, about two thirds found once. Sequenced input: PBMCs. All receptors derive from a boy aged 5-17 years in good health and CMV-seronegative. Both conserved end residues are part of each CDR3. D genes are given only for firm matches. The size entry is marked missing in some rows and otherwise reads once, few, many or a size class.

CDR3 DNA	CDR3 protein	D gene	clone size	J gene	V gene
TGTGCCAGCAGTCGCAGGGGGCTCACCTACGAGCAGTACTTC	CASSRRGLTYEQYF	TRBD1	.	TRBJ2-7	TRBV27
TGTGCCAGCAGCGCCGGGACAGGGGGCTACGAGCAGTACTTC	CASSAGTGGYEQYF	TRBD1	.	TRBJ2-7	TRBV7-8
TGTGCCAGCACCTACCAAGCGAATCAGCCCCAGCATTTT	CASTYQANQPQHF	.	medium-sized	TRBJ1-5	TRBV28
TGTGCCAGTAGACCCCTTCCTGGGCAGGCCAACACTGAAGCTTTCTTT	CASRPLPGQANTEAFF	.	.	TRBJ1-1	TRBV19
TGCGCCAGCACCCAGGACAGCCTCTCCTACAATGAGCAGTTCTTC	CASTQDSLSYNEQFF	.	.	TRBJ2-1	TRBV4-1
TGTGCCAGCAGTCCCTACTCAGGGGACAGCATAGGTCTTACTGAAGCTTTCTTT	CASSPYSGDSIGLTEAFF	TRBD1	once	TRBJ1-1	TRBV7-3
TGTGCCAGCAGTGAGTGGGATCGGGGGTCCTTCCAAGAGACCCAGTACTTC	CASSEWDRGSFQETQYF	.	.	TRBJ2-5	TRBV2
TGTGCCAGCAGTGTGACTAGCGGGGGGTTTAGCGCCCCGGATACGCAGTATTTT	CASSVTSGGFSAPDTQYF	TRBD2	.	TRBJ2-3	TRBV9
TGTGCCAGCAGCTTCGGACAGGGGGCGGATGGCTACACCTTC	CASSFGQGADGYTF	TRBD1	once	TRBJ1-2	TRBV5-6
TGTGCCAGTTCGGACAGTCTTCAAGAGACCCAGTACTTC	CASSDSLQETQYF	.	.	TRBJ2-5	TRBV19
TGTGCCACCAGCCCAGCGGGAGTGGAGACCCAGTACTTC	CATSPAGVETQYF	TRBD2	.	TRBJ2-5	TRBV10-3
TGTGCCACCTTAACCGGGACTACCTTCTACAATGAGCAGTTCTTC	CATLTGTTFYNEQFF	TRBD2	.	TRBJ2-1	TRBV6-6
TGCGCCAGCAGCCGTGAGCCATCTGCCGTGATAAGTTCCTCCGGGGAGCTGTTTTTT	CASSREPSAVISSSGELFF	.	.	TRBJ2-2	TRBV4-1
TGTGCCAGCAGCCCCGCGGCGATAGCGGGCAATGAGCAGTTCTTC	CASSPAAIAGNEQFF	TRBD2	.	TRBJ2-1	TRBV5-6
TGCGCCAGCAGCCAAGACCCGACTACCTTACAGGGGGTAGTGGCCTACAATGAGCAGTTCTTC	CASSQDPTTLQGVVAYNEQFF	TRBD1	.	TRBJ2-1	TRBV4-3
TGTGCCAGCTCACCCTGGGAGGGTCGGTGGGAGCAGTACTTC	CASSPWEGRWEQYF	TRBD2	.	TRBJ2-7	TRBV28
TGTGCCAGCAGTTTAGGGAACAGGGGGCCAGTAGAGCAGTACTTC	CASSLGNRGPVEQYF	TRBD1	.	TRBJ2-7	TRBV28